Shown below are 16 T cell receptor beta chains from a single sample sequenced in a study of blood T cells in healthy people across ages (dated by TCRdb to 2013 to 2016). Library prep was done by 5' RACE. These reads were obtained on an Illumina HiSeq 2500. A second PCR of about 6 to 11 cycles was run with a J-beta primer mix and a sample-barcoded 5' primer. Using fastp trimming at Q25 and MiXCR clonotype assembly, TCRdb reanalyzed the public sequencing data and kept in-frame beta chains. For every CDR3 protein sequence, its rows merge into one entry that carries the most common genes and DNA. The sample yields roughly 1,500,000 distinct CDR3 sequences; approximately 42% were counted once. Approximately 7.9% of the sample lies in the top ten. The sequenced sample was blood. The receptors derive from a woman aged 18-29 years in good health.

The chain couples TRBV7-2 to TRBJ1-5; unclear D gene. This CDR3 has 13 residues. Trimming cost V 5 bases and J 7 bases, with 12 bases left between them. Germline CDR1 SGHTA, CDR2 FQGNSA. CDR3 DNA sequence: TGTGCCAGCAGCGCCCGGGAAGGACAGCCCCAGCATTTT. Translated, it gives CASSAREGQPQHF.

This clonotype appeared a few times. This chain joins TRBV10-3 and TRBJ2-3, with 8 bases identical to TRBD1. The germline CDR1 and CDR2 sequences are ENHRY and SYGVKD. This CDR3 is 18 amino acids long. V was pared by 0 bases and J by 2 bases, with 10 bases of the junction left unmatched. This CDR3 reads CAISESKTGGEITDTQYF. CDR3 nucleotides: TGTGCCATCAGTGAGTCGAAAACAGGGGGTGAAATCACAGATACGCAGTATTTT.

Details on this clonotype: At one of its ends the junction is not consistent with the germline gene, which may arise from a read error. This sequence joins TRBV5-1 and TRBJ2-1; 10 nucleotides line up with TRBD2. Germline V gives CDR1 SGHRS, CDR2 YFSETQ. The CDR3 sequence is 16 residues long. CDR3 DNA sequence: TGCGCCAGCAGCTCCTCACTAGCGGGAACTCGGGATGAGGAGTTCTTC. Encoded protein: CASSSSLAGTRDEEFF.

V gene TRBV18 combines with J gene TRBJ2-3; D perhaps matches TRBD1 (6 bases). Trimming removed 3 bases from V and 6 bases from J, with 13 bases in between. Germline CDR1 reads KGHSH; CDR2 reads LQKENI. The length of the CDR3 is 14 residues. CDR3: CASSPAGERDTQYF. The CDR3 DNA follows: TGTGCCAGCTCACCGGCAGGGGAGAGGGATACGCAGTATTTT.

This clonotype is a singleton in its sample. V and J are TRBV18 and TRBJ2-7; D may be TRBD1 (5 bases). Deletions cut 6 bases from V and 7 bases from J, with 19 bases between. This CDR3 contains 14 residues. Per the germline V gene, CDR1 is KGHSH and CDR2 is LQKENI. The CDR3 bases are TGTGCCAGCTCCCGGCTCAGGGATCTACAGGAGCAGTACTTC. It yields the protein CASSRLRDLQEQYF.

At least ten counts were recorded for this clonotype. The chain employs TRBV10-3 and TRBJ1-2; perhaps TRBD1 as D (6 bases). V was shortened by 2 bases and J by 5 bases, with 12 bases between the two germline ends. CDR1 is ENHRY and CDR2 is SYGVKD in the germline V gene. The CDR3 is 14 residues long. The CDR3 here is CAISEPGAGYGYTF. The DNA for the CDR3 is TGTGCCATCAGTGAGCCAGGGGCTGGGTATGGCTACACCTTC.

The chain recombines TRBV18 with TRBJ2-3, with D perhaps TRBD2 (6 bases). CDR1 KGHSH and CDR2 LQKENI come from the germline V gene. V was cut by 5 bases and J by 6 bases, with 15 bases left in between. This CDR3 has 14 amino acids. The CDR3 sequence: CASSSGLSSDTQYF. CDR3 in DNA: TGTGCCAGCTCATCGGGACTCTCCTCGGATACGCAGTATTTT.

The chain links TRBV13 to TRBJ2-7; 9 bases agree with TRBD2. V lost 0 bases to trimming and J lost 7 bases; unmatched junction nucleotides: 10. This CDR3 spans 16 amino acids. Germline loops: CDR1 PRHDT, CDR2 FYEKMQ (reference sequence). CDR3 sequence reads: CASSLGSGGPGGEQYF. CDR3 bases: TGTGCCAGCAGCTTAGGTAGCGGGGGTCCCGGAGGGGAGCAGTACTTC.

This clonotype has just a few counts. The chain carries TRBV27 and TRBJ2-5; D unresolved. The CDR3 length is 13 residues. Trimming stripped 8 bases from V and 5 bases from J, with 15 bases between. The germline CDR1 and CDR2 sequences are MNHEY and SMNVEV (reference sequence). The CDR3 sequence: CASGPFKKETQYF. The DNA for the CDR3 is TGTGCCAGCGGTCCCTTCAAAAAGGAGACCCAGTACTTC.

The V and J genes are TRBV6-5 and TRBJ1-1; D not resolved. Trimming cost V 1 base and J 4 bases, with 13 bases left between them. From germline, CDR1 is MNHEY and CDR2 SVGAGI. The CDR3 contains 15 residues. The CDR3 DNA sequence: TGTGCCAGCAGTTACTTGGGGTATCAGTTCACTGAAGCTTTCTTT. It translates to CASSYLGYQFTEAFF.

The V and J genes are TRBV6-1 and TRBJ2-3; no clear D. The CDR3 has 11 amino acids. Germline-derived CDR1 and CDR2 are MNHNS and SASEGT. V was trimmed by 6 bases and J by 5 bases, leaving 6 bases between them. This CDR3 is CASRDGDTQYF. In nucleotides, the CDR3 is TGTGCCAGCAGGGACGGAGATACGCAGTATTTT.

The chain uses TRBV9 and TRBJ2-1; 13 positions agree with TRBD2. V dropped 1 base and J dropped 5; count of bases not matched to a gene: 12. The CDR3 covers 19 residues. CDR1 and CDR2 (germline): SGDLS, YYNGEE. CDR3 sequence reads: CASSVSPGLAGRVNNEQFF. CDR3 DNA sequence: TGTGCCAGCAGCGTAAGTCCGGGACTAGCGGGAAGGGTGAACAATGAGCAGTTCTTC.

J is TRBJ2-1 and V is TRBV4-1; 14 nucleotides line up with TRBD2. The J call is doubtful: the DNA matches TRBJ2-7 better. Looked up from germline, CDR1 is MGHRA and CDR2 is YSYEKL. The CDR3 consists of 19 residues. CDR3 protein: CASSQGGLAGGVSYNEQYF. The CDR3 DNA reads as TGCGCCAGCAGCCAAGGAGGACTAGCGGGAGGAGTCTCCTACAATGAGCAGTACTTC.

This rearrangement joins TRBV3-1 to TRBJ2-3; 9 bases are shared with TRBD2. The CDR3 is 16 residues long. V was pared by 0 bases and J by 4 bases, with 5 bases of the junction left unmatched. Germline values: CDR1 LGHDT, CDR2 YNNKEL (reference sequence). DNA for the CDR3: TGTGCCAGCAGCCAAGAGTTCGGCGGGGGGGCAGATACGCAGTATTTT. It encodes CASSQEFGGGADTQYF.

The gene calls are TRBV20-1 and TRBJ2-7; D uncertain. CDR1 and CDR2 from the germline V gene are DFQATT and SNEGSKA (reference sequence). The germline V and J ends were trimmed by 3 bases and 1 base, with 13 bases remaining between them. There are 14 residues in the CDR3. The CDR3 DNA sequence: TGCAGTGCTAGGCCCGCTCTGATTTCCTACGAGCAGTACTTC. This sequence encodes CSARPALISYEQYF.

The rearrangement joins TRBV29-1 to TRBJ1-1; 10 nucleotides match TRBD1. V shed 2 bases and J 3 bases; nucleotides not matched to a gene: 9. CDR1 and CDR2 from the germline V gene are SQVTM and ANQGSEA. The CDR3 covers 16 residues. The CDR3: CSVERRRDRGDTEAFF. In DNA, the CDR3 is TGCAGCGTTGAACGCCGGAGGGACAGGGGTGACACTGAAGCTTTCTTT.